A single sample is the source of the 29 T cell receptor beta chains below, sequenced in a study of blood T cell repertoires in COVID-19. Assay: immunoSEQ multiplex PCR; the TCRdb copy retains only in-frame clones and omits some. The repertoire holds hundreds of thousands of clones, with about 89% as singletons. Source material: PBMCs or T cells enriched from blood (not recorded which). The source is a man aged 35 to 55 who had recovered from COVID-19.

This clone was detected a few times. The rearrangement joins TRBV7-8 to TRBJ1-1, with TRBD1 as a possible D gene (6 bases). Trimming pared 5 bases from V and 5 bases from J, leaving 15 bases between. The V gene's germline CDR1 is SGHVS and CDR2 FQNEAQ. This CDR3 has 14 amino acids. The CDR3 coding sequence is TGTGCCAGCAGCCCCCAGGCAGGGGAAACTGAAGCTTTCTTT. It specifies CASSPQAGETEAFF.

V usage is TRBV19 and J usage is TRBJ2-1; the D is unclear. Deletions cut 1 base from V and 0 bases from J, with 7 bases between. The germline V gene encodes CDR1 LNHDA and CDR2 SQIVND (reference sequence). This CDR3 has 15 amino acids. The CDR3 DNA sequence: TGTGCCAGTAGTATAGGGCAAGACTCCTACAATGAGCAGTTCTTC. It is translated as CASSIGQDSYNEQFF.

CDR3 amino acids: CATSDTNRDSALTQYF. The CDR3 nucleotides are TGTGCCACCAGTGATACAAATCGGGACTCCGCATTAACCCAGTACTTC. The genes are TRBV24-1 and TRBJ2-5; TRBD2 is a possible D gene (6 bases). Trimming stripped 3 bases from V and 8 bases from J, with 21 bases between. There are 16 residues in the CDR3. Germline CDR1 and CDR2: KGHDR and SFDVKD.

The chain recombines TRBV11-3 with TRBJ2-7, with 8 bases fitting TRBD2. The CDR3 totals 14 residues. The J segment lost 3 bases and the V segment lost 5 bases, leaving 6 bases of the junction unmatched. From germline, CDR1 is SGHNT and CDR2 YENEEA. CDR3 region: CASSPGLGDYEQYF. The CDR3 nucleotides are TGTGCCAGCAGCCCGGGACTAGGGGACTACGAGCAGTACTTC. Complete variable domain (other parts from reference TRBV11-3 and TRBJ2-7): EAGVVQSPRYKIIEKKQPVAFWCNPISGHNTLYWYLQNLGQGPELLIRYENEEAVDDSQLPKDRFSAERLKGVDSTLKIQPAELGDSAVYLCASSPGLGDYEQYFGPGTRLTVT.

The chain's CDR3 is CASSRSDRGNEKLFF. CDR3 DNA: TGTGCCAGCAGTCGCTCGGACAGGGGGAATGAAAAACTGTTTTTT. The gene calls are TRBV6-5 and TRBJ1-4; TRBD1 matches 10 bases. The length of the CDR3 is 15 residues. J gave up 5 bases and V 5 bases, and 5 bases lay outside the gene matches. From germline, CDR1 is MNHEY and CDR2 SVGAGI.

This rearrangement joins TRBV24-1 to TRBJ2-3; weak D call: TRBD2 (6 bases). Germline V gene sequence: CDR1 KGHDR, CDR2 SFDVKD. There are 13 residues in the CDR3. Between the trimmed V and J ends, which lost 7 bases and 3 bases, there was a span of 10 bases. CDR3 sequence: CATRGAGTDTQYF. CDR3 DNA: TGTGCCACCAGGGGCGCGGGAACAGATACGCAGTATTTT.

The CDR3 sequence: CASSLVSGGRAKNIQYF. The DNA for the CDR3 is TGTGCCAGCAGCTTAGTGTCGGGAGGTCGTGCCAAAAACATTCAGTACTTC. The chain joins TRBV7-9 to TRBJ2-4; TRBD2 matches 7 bases. The ends lost 1 base at V and 1 base at J; junction bases unmatched: 7. This CDR3 has 17 residues. The V gene's germline CDR1 is SEHNR and CDR2 FQNEAQ (reference sequence).

Of note for this clone: Other DNA variants within this sample encode the same CDR3. This chain connects TRBV18 to TRBJ1-4; 8 bases fit TRBD1. The V segment lost 3 bases and the J segment 2 bases; nucleotides outside the gene matches: 5. Germline CDR1 is KGHSH and CDR2 is LQKENI. The CDR3 sequence is 16 residues long. This chain's CDR3 is CASSPRQGSTNEKLFF. The DNA for the CDR3 is TGTGCCAGCTCACCTCGACAGGGGTCCACTAATGAAAAACTGTTTTTT.

The chain has TRBV5-8 and TRBJ1-5; TRBD1 is a possible D gene (6 bases). The length of the CDR3 is 14 residues. Germline V CDR1 and CDR2: SGHTS, YDEGEE. The ends were cut back, 5 bases at V and 6 bases at J, with 15 bases in the middle. CDR3 DNA: TGTGCCAGCAGGGTGGCAGGGGACGCTCAGCCCCAGCATTTT. It translates to CASRVAGDAQPQHF. Filled out from reference TRBV5-8 and TRBJ1-5, the complete variable domain reads EAGVTQSPTHLIKTRGQQATLRCSPISGHTSVYWYQQALGLGLQFLLWYDEGEERNRGNFPPRFSGRQFPNYSSELNVNALELEDSALYLCASRVAGDAQPQHFGDGTRLSIL.

V usage is TRBV27 and J usage is TRBJ1-2, with D uncertain. The CDR3 totals 14 residues. V lost 8 bases to trimming and J lost 5 bases, with 18 bases between them. In germline, CDR1 is MNHEY, CDR2 SMNVEV (reference sequence). The CDR3 nucleotides are TGTGCCAGCGGACCTTCCCGCGACTATTATGGCTACACCTTC. Its translation: CASGPSRDYYGYTF.

J is TRBJ1-1 and V is TRBV7-9; D might be TRBD1 (5 bases). There are 15 residues in the CDR3. Germline CDR1 SEHNR, CDR2 FQNEAQ (reference sequence). V lost 4 bases and J 1 base, leaving 13 bases between the germline ends. The CDR3 DNA sequence: TGTGCCAGCAGCTCAAATGGGGCCAGGAACACTGAAGCTTTCTTT. Its protein product is CASSSNGARNTEAFF.

CDR3 residues: CARSFAPRDTLHSINQPQHF. DNA for the CDR3: TGTGCCAGAAGTTTCGCCCCCCGGGACACCTTACATAGTATCAATCAGCCCCAGCATTTT. The chain is built from TRBV5-3 and TRBJ1-5; a weak D match, TRBD1 (6 bases). TRBV5-3 is placed among ORFs of uncertain function. V lost 5 bases and J 3 bases, leaving 30 bases between the germline ends. The CDR3 length is 20 residues.

This clone was observed a single time. The CDR3 spells CATSRDRGLPYEQYF. The CDR3 region has the DNA TGTGCCACCAGCAGAGACAGGGGCTTGCCCTACGAGCAGTACTTC. V usage is TRBV15 and J usage is TRBJ2-7, with D perhaps matching TRBD1 (6 bases). V lost 0 bases and J lost 2, with 11 bases in between. The CDR3 covers 15 residues. Germline CDR1 and CDR2: LNHNV and YYDKDF (reference sequence).

V gene TRBV7-3 combines with J gene TRBJ2-2; 7 bases match TRBD1. Germline values: CDR1 SGHTA, CDR2 FQGTGA. The CDR3 consists of 15 residues. V lost 4 bases, J lost 1 base, and 3 bases stayed unmatched. The DNA of the CDR3 is TGTGCCAGCAGCTCCGGGACAGTGAACACCGGGGAGCTGTTTTTT. This gives the protein CASSSGTVNTGELFF.

V is TRBV15 and J is TRBJ1-4, with TRBD1 matching 11 bases. The CDR3 consists of 17 residues. J was trimmed by 8 bases and V by 1 base; bases with no gene match: 9. Germline lookup yields CDR1 LNHNV and CDR2 YYDKDF (reference sequence). As DNA, the CDR3 is TGTGCCACCAGCAGAGGAAAGCCGGGACAGGGGGACGAAAAACTGTTTTTT. Protein product: CATSRGKPGQGDEKLFF.

The chain is built from TRBV7-6 and TRBJ1-4; maybe TRBD1 (5 bases). The CDR3 sequence is 17 residues long. CDR1 SGHVS and CDR2 FNYEAQ come from the germline V gene. Trimming pared 5 bases from V and 4 bases from J, leaving 20 bases between. Here the CDR3 reads CASSPMRGLGDNEKLFF. The CDR3 DNA reads as TGTGCCAGCAGCCCCATGCGGGGCTTGGGCGATAATGAAAAACTGTTTTTT.

The rearrangement links TRBV7-8 to TRBJ1-2; 9 bases match TRBD1. The CDR3 extends over 13 amino acids. The germline CDR1 and CDR2 sequences are SGHVS and FQNEAQ. With 5 bases clipped from V and 3 bases from J, the junction kept 1 base outside the gene matches. The CDR3 DNA sequence: TGTGCCAGCAGCCGACAGGGGGACTATGGCTACACCTTC. Translation gives CASSRQGDYGYTF. The full variable domain, completed using reference TRBV7-8 and TRBJ1-2, is GAGVSQSPRYKVAKRGQDVALRCDPISGHVSLFWYQQALGQGPEFLTYFQNEAQLDKSGLPSDRFFAERPEGSVSTLKIQRTQQEDSAVYLCASSRQGDYGYTFGSGTRLTVV.

The chain recombines TRBV5-6 with TRBJ1-1; TRBD1 might be the D (6 bases). The CDR3 is made up of 12 amino acids. Trimming took off 5 bases at V and 11 bases at J, with 16 bases between the two ends. Germline V gene lookup returns CDR1 SGHDT and CDR2 YYEEEE. CDR3 residues: CASRKLQGDAFF. The CDR3 DNA is TGTGCCAGCAGAAAATTACAGGGTGACGCTTTCTTT.

The V call is TRBV12-3 or TRBV12-4, the J call TRBJ2-2; D possibly corresponds to TRBD2 (6 bases). The CDR3 runs to 13 residues. The V end lost 4 bases, the J end lost 3 bases, and 6 bases lay between the germline ends. In nucleotides, the CDR3 is TGTGCCAGCAGTTGGGGGGACACCGGGGAGCTGTTTTTT. Translated, it gives CASSWGDTGELFF.

V usage is TRBV27 and J usage is TRBJ1-2; D gene unclear. The germline V gene encodes CDR1 MNHEY and CDR2 SMNVEV (reference sequence). V lost 5 bases to trimming and J lost 2 bases, with 9 bases between them. The CDR3 sequence is 13 residues long. The CDR3 sequence is CASSLQKNYGYTF. The CDR3 nucleotides read TGTGCCAGCAGTCTACAGAAAAACTATGGCTACACCTTC.

This clone was counted a single time. The chain couples TRBV7-9 to TRBJ2-7; tentatively, D is TRBD2 (6 bases). This CDR3 region has 14 residues. Trimming removed 5 bases from V and 3 bases from J, with 14 bases in between. Germline-derived CDR1 and CDR2 are SEHNR and FQNEAQ (reference sequence). CDR3 protein: CASSPRDWDYEQYF. The CDR3 region has the DNA TGTGCCAGCAGCCCGCGGGACTGGGACTACGAGCAGTACTTC. The whole variable domain, remainder taken from reference TRBV7-9 and TRBJ2-7, is DTGVSQNPRHKITKRGQNVTFRCDPISEHNRLYWYRQTLGQGPEFLTYFQNEAQLEKSRLLSDRFSAERPKGSFSTLEIQRTEQGDSAMYLCASSPRDWDYEQYFGPGTRLTVT.

This chain links TRBV18 with TRBJ1-1; 7 bases fit TRBD1. CDR1 and CDR2 from the germline V gene are KGHSH and LQKENI. The CDR3 is 16 residues long. J gave up 0 bases and V 4 bases, and 8 bases lay outside the gene matches. The CDR3 sequence is CASSLDRKSVNTEAFF. DNA of the CDR3: TGTGCCAGCTCACTGGACAGGAAGAGCGTGAACACTGAAGCTTTCTTT.

The chain joins TRBV7-8 to TRBJ1-1; TRBD1 matches at 8 bases. This CDR3 contains 16 residues. Germline V CDR1 and CDR2: SGHVS, FQNEAQ. V dropped 5 bases and J dropped 3; count of bases not matched to a gene: 11. The CDR3 region is CASSLRDRTLDTEAFF. The DNA of the CDR3 is TGTGCCAGCAGCCTCCGGGACAGGACGTTGGACACTGAAGCTTTCTTT.

This chain joins TRBV7-2 and TRBJ1-6; D is ambiguous. Trimming shortened V by 1 base and J by 3 bases, and 13 bases separated the two germline ends. The V gene's germline CDR1 is SGHTA and CDR2 FQGNSA. The CDR3 totals 17 residues. The CDR3 sequence: CASSLDPLNYYNSPLHF. The CDR3 region has the DNA TGTGCCAGCAGCTTAGACCCCCTGAACTACTATAATTCACCCCTCCACTTT.

The V and J genes are TRBV18 and TRBJ2-3; 8 bases agree with TRBD2. The CDR3 extends over 14 amino acids. CDR1 is KGHSH and CDR2 is LQKENI in the germline V gene. J gave up 4 bases and V 3 bases, and 3 bases lay outside the gene matches. The CDR3 loop is CASSPGLAADTQYF. DNA of the CDR3: TGTGCCAGCTCACCCGGACTAGCCGCAGATACGCAGTATTTT.

This chain joins TRBV7-8 and TRBJ1-1; 8 nucleotides agree with TRBD1. V lost 3 bases, J lost 7 bases, and 4 bases stayed unmatched. Looked up from germline, CDR1 is SGHVS and CDR2 is FQNEAQ. The CDR3 runs to 13 residues. The CDR3 spells CASSLDRDVEAFF. The CDR3 DNA sequence: TGTGCCAGCAGCTTGGACAGGGACGTTGAAGCTTTCTTT.

This chain connects TRBV6-4 to TRBJ1-2; 9 bases map to TRBD1. The CDR3 is made up of 15 amino acids. J was trimmed by 4 bases and V by 5 bases; bases with no gene match: 8. Germline-derived CDR1 and CDR2 are MRHNA and SNTAGT. The CDR3 DNA reads TGTGCCAGCAGTCCTACAGGGGGCGCTGGCTATGGCTACACCTTC. Its translation: CASSPTGGAGYGYTF.

The chain uses TRBV11-2 and TRBJ1-2; TRBD1 agrees at 10 bases. Losses at the gene ends were 3 bases for V and 3 bases for J; bases not matched to a gene: 10. The CDR3 is made up of 17 amino acids. Looked up from germline, CDR1 is SGHAT and CDR2 is FQNNGV. CDR3 loop: CASSLGPGTGEYYGYTF. For the CDR3, the DNA is TGTGCCAGCAGCTTGGGGCCCGGGACAGGGGAATACTATGGCTACACCTTC.

The gene calls are TRBV7-9 and TRBJ1-1; 10 nucleotides align to TRBD1. There are 17 residues in the CDR3. The junction had 13 bases not matched to a gene; V was cut back by 5 bases and J by 4 bases. CDR1 is SEHNR, CDR2 FQNEAQ, per germline (reference sequence). The CDR3 sequence: CASSHPRGQGFSTEAFF. The DNA for the CDR3 is TGTGCCAGCAGCCACCCTCGGGGACAGGGGTTTTCCACTGAAGCTTTCTTT.